This is a list of T cell receptor beta chains from one sample in a study of T-cell reconstitution after alpha-beta-depleted transplantation in children. TCRdb called the PCR reads again in MiXCR, with one record for every CDR3 protein. The sample contains 17,000 or so distinct CDR3 sequences, 9.5% to 15% of which appear only once. Sequenced material: PBMCs, mostly from graft donor cells, taken 180 days after TCRalphabeta/CD19-depleted stem cell transplant. The receptors were sampled from a boy under two years old who had a stem cell transplant for Wiskott-Aldrich syndrome, so the T cells may come from the graft donor. Each CDR3 is given with its conserved first and last residue. A D gene is named only where the DNA matches it firmly. Clone size is given for some rows only: seen once, a few or many times, or a class if the clone is expanded.

j_call v_call clone_size d_call cdr3_aa cdr3_nt
TRBJ2-7 TRBV28 many TRBD2 CASSSPGLAVPSYEQYF TGTGCCAGCAGTTCACCGGGACTAGCGGTTCCCTCCTACGAGCAGTACTTC
TRBJ2-5 TRBV3-1 - TRBD2 CASSPFLLAGRRETQYF TGTGCCAGCAGCCCATTCCTGCTAGCGGGAAGAAGGGAGACCCAGTACTTC
TRBJ1-2 TRBV7-9 many - CASQRDRSQKDYGYTF TGTGCCAGCCAACGAGACAGATCTCAAAAGGACTATGGCTACACCTTC
TRBJ2-5 TRBV7-2 few - CASSVDYQETQYF TGTGCCAGCAGCGTCGACTACCAAGAGACCCAGTACTTC
TRBJ1-1 TRBV6-5 few - CASSLGFGRTEAFF TGTGCCAGCAGTTTAGGGTTTGGGAGGACTGAAGCTTTCTTT
TRBJ1-4 TRBV19 few TRBD1 CASKDRGTVNEKLFF TGTGCCAGTAAGGATCGAGGGACAGTTAATGAAAAACTGTTTTTT
TRBJ2-3 TRBV28 - - CASSQLGEHTDTQYF TGTGCCAGCAGCCAGCTAGGGGAGCACACAGATACGCAGTATTTT
TRBJ1-4 TRBV6-1 many - CASSETQRTNEKLFF TGTGCCAGCAGTGAAACCCAACGGACTAATGAAAAACTGTTTTTT
TRBJ1-2 TRBV20-1 - - CSAPRTGLGYGYTF TGCAGTGCTCCACGGACCGGGCTAGGGTATGGCTACACCTTC
TRBJ1-2 TRBV7-9 few - CASSERADNGYTF TGTGCCAGCAGCGAGCGGGCAGACAATGGCTACACCTTC
TRBJ2-3 TRBV5-1 many TRBD2 CASSSLAGLTDTQYF TGCGCCAGCAGCTCACTAGCGGGACTCACAGATACGCAGTATTTT
TRBJ2-1 TRBV7-9 many - CASSSSPRQFF TGTGCCAGCAGCTCGTCACCAAGGCAGTTCTTC
TRBJ1-5 TRBV5-1 - TRBD1 CASSLTGGHYSNQPQHF TGCGCCAGCAGCTTGACAGGGGGCCATTATAGCAATCAGCCCCAGCATTTT
TRBJ1-5 TRBV20-1 many TRBD1 CSARAGGGQPQHF TGCAGTGCTAGGGCAGGGGGGGGTCAGCCCCAGCATTTT
TRBJ2-3 TRBV7-9 many - CASSLYNTDTQYF TGTGCCAGCAGCTTATACAACACAGATACGCAGTATTTT
TRBJ1-2 TRBV6-1 - TRBD1 CASSDRGQYGYTF TGTGCCAGCAGCGACAGGGGGCAGTATGGCTACACCTTC
TRBJ2-3 TRBV5-4 - - CASSAPGLPPDTQYF TGTGCCAGCAGCGCCCCGGGACTCCCCCCAGATACGCAGTATTTT
TRBJ2-7 TRBV5-1 - - CASSFVAAGRAPYEQYF TGCGCCAGCAGCTTTGTTGCGGCGGGCCGGGCCCCCTACGAGCAGTACTTC
TRBJ2-7 TRBV5-1 many - CASSEGLIYEQYF TGCGCCAGCAGCGAAGGGTTGATCTACGAGCAGTACTTC
TRBJ2-1 TRBV5-6 few - CASSLSAGSYNEQFF TGTGCCAGCAGCTTGTCGGCAGGCTCCTACAATGAGCAGTTCTTC
TRBJ2-2 TRBV5-6 few TRBD2 CASSLRTSGVNTGELFF TGTGCCAGCAGCCTTCGGACTAGCGGGGTGAACACCGGGGAGCTGTTTTTT
TRBJ2-2 TRBV29-1 - - CSASFRGVGGELFF TGCAGCGCCTCTTTTAGGGGAGTAGGCGGGGAGCTGTTTTTT
TRBJ2-2 TRBV12-3/TRBV12-4 few - CASSRFDTGELFF TGTGCCAGCAGCCGCTTTGACACCGGGGAGCTGTTTTTT
TRBJ2-3 TRBV20-1 - - CSAKRITDTQYF TGCAGTGCAAAACGGATCACAGATACGCAGTATTTT
TRBJ2-1 TRBV20-1 - TRBD2 CSATRLAGGGDEQFF TGCAGTGCTACGAGACTAGCGGGAGGAGGCGATGAGCAGTTCTTC
TRBJ2-7 TRBV18 - - CASSPRGGSSYEQYF TGTGCCAGCTCACCCCGAGGGGGTAGCAGTTACGAGCAGTACTTC
TRBJ1-1 TRBV2 many TRBD1 CASSRKGTDEAFF TGTGCCAGCAGCCGGAAAGGGACAGATGAAGCTTTCTTT
TRBJ2-1 TRBV28 - - CASTINNEQFF TGTGCCAGCACAATAAACAATGAGCAGTTCTTC
TRBJ2-3 TRBV11-2 many TRBD2 CASSPRLAFTDTQYF TGTGCCAGCAGCCCGAGACTAGCCTTCACAGATACGCAGTATTTT
TRBJ2-5 TRBV5-6 many TRBD2 CASSSGLAGGGETQYF TGTGCCAGCAGCTCGGGACTAGCGGGAGGAGGCGAGACCCAGTACTTC
TRBJ1-2 TRBV5-4 - - CASSLVEGHYGYTF TGTGCCAGCAGCTTGGTGGAGGGCCACTATGGCTACACCTTC
TRBJ1-4 TRBV4-1 - - CASSQADSHFNEKLFF TGCGCCAGCAGCCAAGCCGACAGTCATTTTAATGAAAAACTGTTTTTT
TRBJ2-5 TRBV20-1 many - CSARPLGKETQYF TGCAGTGCTAGACCCTTGGGGAAAGAGACCCAGTACTTC
TRBJ2-3 TRBV25-1 - TRBD2 CASRDSGRLTDTQYF TGTGCCAGCAGAGATAGCGGGAGGTTGACAGATACGCAGTATTTT
TRBJ1-2 TRBV15 - - CATSRDRSFGTF TGTGCCACCAGCAGAGATCGGTCGTTTGGCACCTTC
TRBJ2-1 TRBV29-1 - TRBD2 CSVRIAGVGDEQFF TGCAGCGTTCGGATTGCGGGAGTAGGGGATGAGCAGTTCTTC
TRBJ2-5 TRBV7-2 many - CASSFRGRQETQYF TGTGCCAGCAGCTTTAGAGGGCGCCAAGAGACCCAGTACTTC
TRBJ1-1 TRBV11-2 once - CASSDDRHTEAFF TGTGCCAGCAGCGATGACAGGCACACTGAAGCTTTCTTT
TRBJ1-1 TRBV5-4 - - CASSFGPGGRAEAFF TGTGCCAGCAGCTTCGGCCCCGGGGGTCGGGCTGAAGCTTTCTTT